Each of the 10 T cell receptor beta chains below was sequenced from the same sample in a study of blood T cell repertoires in COVID-19. The assay was immunoSEQ multiplex PCR, and TCRdb's table has in-frame clones only and misses some. The repertoire holds some 180,000 clones, 70% to 90% seen once, with roughly 21% in the top ten. Material: peripheral blood. These receptors all come from a man aged 55 to 69 with active or convalescent COVID-19.

The V and J genes are TRBV2 and TRBJ2-2, with 7 nucleotides matching TRBD1. Germline V lookup: CDR1 SNHLY, CDR2 FYNNEI. CDR3 length: 17 amino acids. The V segment lost 2 bases and the J segment 3 bases; nucleotides outside the gene matches: 9. The CDR3 sequence: CASSESRGRVDTGELFF. The CDR3 bases are TGTGCCAGCAGTGAATCTAGGGGGCGCGTGGACACCGGGGAGCTGTTTTTT.

The V gene is TRBV3-1 (or the pseudogene TRBV3-2), the J gene TRBJ2-3; D is uncertain. Germline-derived CDR1 and CDR2 are LGHDT and YNNKEL (reference sequence). V shed 6 bases and J shed 0 bases, with 10 bases lying between them. CDR3 length: 14 amino acids. Here the CDR3 reads CASSGQVSTDTQYF. CDR3 DNA: TGTGCCAGCAGTGGGCAGGTTAGCACAGATACGCAGTATTTT.

By sample share, this clone is medium-sized. The chain has TRBV6-5 and TRBJ1-6; 10 bases fit TRBD1. Unmatched junction bases numbered 5, after V lost 2 bases and J lost 7 bases. Germline CDR1 reads MNHEY; CDR2 reads SVGAGI. This CDR3 comprises 16 residues. The CDR3 coding sequence is TGTGCCAGCAGTTACCTGGGACAGGGGCCAAATTCACCCCTCCACTTT. The encoded protein is CASSYLGQGPNSPLHF.

On this clone itself: The same CDR3 also results from other DNA sequences found in this sample. The rearrangement joins TRBV4-2 to TRBJ2-1; TRBD2 matches 8 bases. Trimming removed 1 base from V and 4 bases from J; junction bases left unmatched: 6. The CDR3 is made up of 16 amino acids. Germline CDR1 LGHNA, CDR2 YNFKEQ. The CDR3 loop is CASSQGPSGGYNEQFF. As DNA, the CDR3 is TGTGCCAGCAGCCAAGGGCCCAGCGGGGGTTACAATGAGCAGTTCTTC.

The rearrangement links TRBV2 to TRBJ1-1; 10 nucleotides align to TRBD1. This CDR3 is built from 14 residues. CDR1 and CDR2 from the germline V gene are SNHLY and FYNNEI. V lost 6 bases, J lost 7 bases, and 8 bases stayed unmatched. CDR3 loop: CASRDETGGFEAFF. The CDR3, as DNA: TGTGCCAGCAGAGATGAGACAGGGGGCTTTGAAGCTTTCTTT. Using reference TRBV2 and TRBJ1-1 for the parts outside the CDR3, the full variable domain is EPEVTQTPSHQVTQMGQEVILRCVPISNHLYFYWYRQILGQKVEFLVSFYNNEISEKSEIFDDQFSVERPDGSNFTLKIRSTKLEDSAMYFCASRDETGGFEAFFGQGTRLTVV.

This clone was detected only once. The chain links TRBV2 to TRBJ1-2; 7 nucleotides align to TRBD1. This CDR3 is 14 amino acids long. The germline V gene has CDR1 SNHLY and CDR2 FYNNEI. Trimming at V came to 6 bases and at J to 0 bases, leaving 4 bases not matched to a gene. The CDR3 DNA reads TGTGCCAGCAGGGCGACAGGGCCTAACTATGGCTACACCTTC. Protein sequence: CASRATGPNYGYTF.

This clone was seen only once. V usage is TRBV12-3 or TRBV12-4 and J usage is TRBJ1-2; maybe TRBD1 (6 bases). V lost 2 bases, J lost 8 bases, and 12 bases lay in between. The CDR3 length is 13 residues. CDR3 sequence (DNA): TGTGCCAGCAGTTTAATCAGGGGCGGGGGCTACACCTTC. Amino acid sequence: CASSLIRGGGYTF.

V and J are TRBV5-1 and TRBJ2-1; 15 bases match TRBD2. The J segment lost 9 bases and the V segment lost 4 bases, leaving 8 bases of the junction unmatched. The CDR3 loop spans 16 amino acids. CDR1 SGHRS and CDR2 YFSETQ come from the germline V gene. In DNA form, the CDR3 reads TGCGCCAGCAGCCTAGGACTAGCGGGGGGGCTTGGTGAGCAGTTCTTC. As protein: CASSLGLAGGLGEQFF.

V gene TRBV10-3 combines with J gene TRBJ1-1, with unresolved D. Between the trimmed V and J ends, which lost 3 bases and 0 bases, there was a span of 5 bases. CDR1 is ENHRY, CDR2 SYGVKD, per germline. The CDR3 is made up of 13 amino acids. The DNA for the CDR3 is TGTGCCATCAGTGAAGAGATGAACACTGAAGCTTTCTTT. Amino acids: CAISEEMNTEAFF.

The J gene is TRBJ2-7, the V gene TRBV5-1; D is perhaps TRBD1 (6 bases). Germline CDR1 and CDR2: SGHRS and YFSETQ. V shed 2 bases and J shed 7 bases, with 22 bases lying between them. The CDR3 runs to 16 residues. The CDR3 DNA reads TGCGCCAGCAGCTTACCGGGACACCAAAGAGAAGGGGAGCAGTACTTC. This sequence encodes CASSLPGHQREGEQYF.